This T cell receptor (beta chain) was obtained from a study of a mutant IDH1 vaccine in newly diagnosed glioma. TCRdb's copy holds only in-frame clones and misses some; the assay was immunoSEQ multiplex PCR. The sample gives about 40,000 clones, 80% to 85% of which show up once; around 2.4% is in the top ten. General study points: Whatever changes occurred in top peripheral T cell clonotypes seemed unrelated to pseudoprogression.

The time point is: week 11, during vaccination. Each vaccine dose was 300 ug of mutant IDH1 20-mer peptide, with topical imiquimod. Concerning this clone itself: Antigen specificity is unknown.

The V end was cut by 4 bases, the J end by 1 base, with 11 bases between. Looked up from germline, CDR1 is SGHRS and CDR2 is YFSETQ. The CDR3 has 14 amino acids. The source material was PBMCs, sampled from a glioma patient whose treatment included an IDH1 peptide vaccine. The chain has TRBV5-1 and TRBJ1-1; D is unresolved. This clonotype was sampled from a man in his forties with glioma. CDR3 coding DNA: TGCGCCAGCAGCCCCCAGCCGGCGAACACTGAAGCTTTCTTT. Its translation is CASSPQPANTEAFF.